Listed below are T cell receptor beta chains from one sample, sequenced in a study of human T cells and chemical hapten exposure. TCRdb ran MiXCR on the RACE reads and lists one entry per CDR3 protein. The sample has tens of thousands of distinct CDR3 sequences; 13% to 15% are singletons. This specimen was whole blood, taken in connection with sensitization to the hapten diphenylcyclopropenone (DPC). The receptors derive from a woman aged 45-65 years with alopecia areata. Some clones in this sample may be carry-over from other donors' samples. Each CDR3 is given with its conserved first and last residue.

TRBV9,CASSASVAGGPGDTQYF
TRBV5-1,CASTSLIEGTDTQYF
TRBV6-6,CATLSTDSYEQYF
TRBV5-5,CASSLGAGTGELFF
TRBV19,CASSIRVGNQPQHF
TRBV10-3,CAISGSRFEQYF
TRBV28,CASSFLSSAGLNTDTQYF
TRBV7-2,CASSLLRTSSTDTQYF
TRBV10-2,CASSDPSGTSSYNEQFF
TRBV18,CASSGTTENQPQHF